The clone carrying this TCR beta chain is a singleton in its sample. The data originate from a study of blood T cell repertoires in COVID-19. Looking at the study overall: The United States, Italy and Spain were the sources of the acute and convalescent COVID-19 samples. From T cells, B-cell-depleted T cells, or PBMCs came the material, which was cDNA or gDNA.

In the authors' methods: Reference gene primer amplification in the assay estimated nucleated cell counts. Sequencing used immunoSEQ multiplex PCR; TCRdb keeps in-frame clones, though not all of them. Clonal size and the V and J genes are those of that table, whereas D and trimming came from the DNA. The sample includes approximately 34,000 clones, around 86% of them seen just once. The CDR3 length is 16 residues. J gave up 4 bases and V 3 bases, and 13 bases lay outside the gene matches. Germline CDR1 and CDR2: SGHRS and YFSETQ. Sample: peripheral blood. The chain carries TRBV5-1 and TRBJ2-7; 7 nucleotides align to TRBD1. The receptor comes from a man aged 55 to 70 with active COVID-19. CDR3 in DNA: TGCGCCAGCAGCTCCCGCGCTGGTGGGACAGATTACGAGCAGTACTTC. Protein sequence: CASSSRAGGTDYEQYF.